A single sample is the source of the 16 T cell receptor beta chains below, sequenced in a study of cytomegalovirus exposure and HLA in healthy donors. The study ran its PCR with 60 Vbeta and 13 Jbeta primers. The assay was immunoSEQ multiplex PCR, and TCRdb's table has in-frame clones only and misses some. The data contain 150,000 or so clones, almost 85% of them singletons. The sequenced material came from PBMCs. Every receptor here comes from a woman in her 40s in good health and CMV-seronegative.

This rearrangement joins TRBV5-1 to TRBJ1-1; D not resolved. The CDR3 loop spans 14 amino acids. Trimming cost V 2 bases and J 0 bases, with 8 bases left between them. CDR1 and CDR2 (germline): SGHRS, YFSETQ. This chain's CDR3 is CASSFELLNTEAFF. DNA of the CDR3: TGCGCCAGCAGCTTTGAGCTGTTGAACACTGAAGCTTTCTTT.

V and J are TRBV7-2 and TRBJ2-7; 12 nucleotides agree with TRBD2. This CDR3 has 16 amino acids. V lost 2 bases, J lost 2 bases, and 4 bases stayed unmatched. CDR1 and CDR2 (germline): SGHTA, FQGNSA. The CDR3 DNA follows: TGTGCCAGCAGCTTACGTGGACTAGCGGGACCCTACGAGCAGTACTTC. It yields the protein CASSLRGLAGPYEQYF.

Written as DNA, the CDR3 is TGTGCCAGCTCACCTAGACAGGGGACTGACTATGGCTACACCTTC. Translation gives CASSPRQGTDYGYTF. The chain has TRBV18 and TRBJ1-2, with TRBD1 matching 8 bases. The V and J ends lost 3 bases and 3 bases, in that order; junction bases with no gene match: 6. CDR1 is KGHSH and CDR2 is LQKENI in the germline V gene. CDR3 length: 15 residues.

This chain uses TRBV5-6 with TRBJ1-4; TRBD1 agrees at 11 bases. The CDR3 is 18 residues long. Germline values: CDR1 SGHDT, CDR2 YYEEEE. J lost 0 bases, V lost 1 base, and 5 bases had no gene match. The CDR3 coding sequence is TGTGCCAGCAGCTTGTTCGGGACAGGGGGTGCAACTAATGAAAAACTGTTTTTT. Its translation: CASSLFGTGGATNEKLFF. The entire variable domain, with the rest obtained from reference TRBV5-6 and TRBJ1-4, is as follows: DAGVTQSPTHLIKTRGQQVTLRCSPKSGHDTVSWYQQALGQGPQFIFQYYEEEERQRGNFPDRFSGHQFPNYSSELNVNALLLGDSALYLCASSLFGTGGATNEKLFFGSGTQLSVL.

This clone was found once. The chain carries TRBV7-2 and TRBJ2-2, with a weak D call TRBD1 (5 bases). CDR1 is SGHTA, CDR2 FQGNSA, per germline. V dropped 6 bases and J dropped 7 bases, with 12 bases sitting between them. CDR3 length: 13 residues. For the CDR3, the DNA is TGTGCCAGCAGAGAAAGGGGTGACGGGGAGCTGTTTTTT. Translating gives CASRERGDGELFF. Complete variable domain (other parts from reference TRBV7-2 and TRBJ2-2): GAGVSQSPSNKVTEKGKDVELRCDPISGHTALYWYRQSLGQGLEFLIYFQGNSAPDKSGLPSDRFSAERTGGSVSTLTIQRTQQEDSAVYLCASRERGDGELFFGEGSRLTVL.

The V and J genes are TRBV2 and TRBJ2-7; TRBD2 agrees at 13 bases. The length of the CDR3 is 15 residues. The J segment lost 1 base and the V segment lost 4 bases, leaving 1 base of the junction unmatched. From germline, CDR1 is SNHLY and CDR2 FYNNEI. The CDR3 DNA is TGTGCCAGCAGTGGGACTAGCGGGGGTTCCTACGAGCAGTACTTC. Translated: CASSGTSGGSYEQYF.

The CDR3 coding sequence is TGTGCCAGCAGTGAAGCCCACGGTAATTCACCCCTCCACTTT. Residues: CASSEAHGNSPLHF. The rearrangement joins TRBV6-1 to TRBJ1-6; D gene unclear. Trimming pared 0 bases from V and 6 bases from J, leaving 6 bases between. The length of the CDR3 is 14 residues. The V gene's germline CDR1 is MNHNS and CDR2 SASEGT.

This clone has a handful of counts. V and J are TRBV5-1 and TRBJ2-7, with TRBD2 matching 10 bases. The germline CDR1 and CDR2 sequences are SGHRS and YFSETQ. The CDR3 is made up of 15 amino acids. With V trimmed by 1 base and J by 7 bases, 8 bases remained unmatched. In DNA form, the CDR3 reads TGCGCCAGCAGCTTGTCGCCTAGCGGGAGTGGTGAGCAGTACTTC. Translation: CASSLSPSGSGEQYF. Combining the CDR3 with reference TRBV5-1 and TRBJ2-7 gives the whole variable domain KAGVTQTPRYLIKTRGQQVTLSCSPISGHRSVSWYQQTPGQGLQFLFEYFSETQRNKGNFPGRFSGRQFSNSRSEMNVSTLELGDSALYLCASSLSPSGSGEQYFGPGTRLTVT.

As to this clone: A junction boundary mismatches the germline segment, possibly from a read error. The chain links TRBV7-9 to TRBJ1-2; D possibly corresponds to TRBD1 (5 bases). The CDR3 totals 11 residues. Germline V gene data show CDR1 as SEHNR and CDR2 as FQNEAQ (reference sequence). The DNA for the CDR3 is TGTTCCAGCACGGGACTCTATGGCTACACCTTC. Its protein product is CSSTGLYGYTF.

The CDR3 nucleotides read TGTGCCAGCAGCCCCCCGGGACTAGCGGGAGGGCGCGAGCAGTACTTC. Protein sequence: CASSPPGLAGGREQYF. V gene TRBV7-2 combines with J gene TRBJ2-7, with 16 bases identical to TRBD2. With V trimmed by 5 bases and J by 6 bases, 7 bases remained unmatched. Germline V gives CDR1 SGHTA, CDR2 FQGNSA. The CDR3 has 16 amino acids.

The DNA for the CDR3 is TGTGCCAGCAGCTTACGCCGCGGGCCAAGCACAGATACGCAGTATTTT. Amino acid sequence: CASSLRRGPSTDTQYF. The chain is built from TRBV7-8 and TRBJ2-3; a weak D match, TRBD2 (5 bases). Trimming took off 2 bases at V and 0 bases at J, with 12 bases between the two ends. Germline V gene sequence: CDR1 SGHVS, CDR2 FQNEAQ. This CDR3 has 16 residues.

The rearrangement links TRBV28 to TRBJ2-3, with 9 bases aligning to TRBD1. Trimming removed 11 bases from V and 5 bases from J; junction bases left unmatched: 11. The germline V gene has CDR1 MDHEN and CDR2 SYDVKM. The CDR3 has 14 amino acids. In DNA form, the CDR3 reads TGTGCCGGCTCTACAGGGGGCTCGAAAGATACGCAGTATTTT. The encoded protein is CAGSTGGSKDTQYF.

The J gene is TRBJ1-1, the V gene TRBV10-3; D not certain. The length of the CDR3 is 11 residues. Trimming removed 4 bases at V and 6 bases at J, with 6 bases between. CDR1 and CDR2 from the germline V gene are ENHRY and SYGVKD. The CDR3: CAISGEAEAFF. CDR3 coding DNA: TGTGCCATCAGTGGAGAGGCTGAAGCTTTCTTT.

The genes are TRBV19 and TRBJ1-2; D is possibly TRBD1 (6 bases). CDR1 and CDR2 (germline): LNHDA, SQIVND (reference sequence). V was shortened by 7 bases and J by 6 bases, with 15 bases between the two germline ends. The length of the CDR3 is 13 residues. The DNA for the CDR3 is TGTGCCAGTAATCCACAGGGAATTGATGGCTACACCTTC. Translated: CASNPQGIDGYTF. Supplemented by reference TRBV19 and TRBJ1-2, the full variable domain reads DGGITQSPKYLFRKEGQNVTLSCEQNLNHDAMYWYRQDPGQGLRLIYYSQIVNDFQKGDIAEGYSVSREKKESFPLTVTSAQKNPTAFYLCASNPQGIDGYTFGSGTRLTVV.

The chain has TRBV18 and TRBJ1-5; no clear D. This CDR3 contains 14 residues. The V end was cut by 2 bases, the J end by 6 bases, with 11 bases between. Germline CDR1 and CDR2: KGHSH and LQKENI. The CDR3 reads CASSPGEGSQPQHF. In DNA form, the CDR3 reads TGTGCCAGCTCACCAGGGGAGGGTTCTCAGCCCCAGCATTTT. The full variable domain, rest sourced from reference TRBV18 and TRBJ1-5, is NAGVMQNPRHLVRRRGQEARLRCSPMKGHSHVYWYRQLPEEGLKFMVYLQKENIIDESGMPKERFSAEFPKEGPSILRIQQVVRGDSAAYFCASSPGEGSQPQHFGDGTRLSIL.

The chain links TRBV7-9 to TRBJ1-1; the match to TRBD1 covers 12 bases. This CDR3 contains 17 residues. CDR1 is SEHNR and CDR2 is FQNEAQ in the germline V gene (reference sequence). V was clipped by 5 bases and J by 5 bases; unmatched bases: 12. The CDR3 DNA is TGTGCCAGCAGCCGCGGGACAGGGGGCGCGAAGGGAACTGAAGCTTTCTTT. It encodes CASSRGTGGAKGTEAFF.